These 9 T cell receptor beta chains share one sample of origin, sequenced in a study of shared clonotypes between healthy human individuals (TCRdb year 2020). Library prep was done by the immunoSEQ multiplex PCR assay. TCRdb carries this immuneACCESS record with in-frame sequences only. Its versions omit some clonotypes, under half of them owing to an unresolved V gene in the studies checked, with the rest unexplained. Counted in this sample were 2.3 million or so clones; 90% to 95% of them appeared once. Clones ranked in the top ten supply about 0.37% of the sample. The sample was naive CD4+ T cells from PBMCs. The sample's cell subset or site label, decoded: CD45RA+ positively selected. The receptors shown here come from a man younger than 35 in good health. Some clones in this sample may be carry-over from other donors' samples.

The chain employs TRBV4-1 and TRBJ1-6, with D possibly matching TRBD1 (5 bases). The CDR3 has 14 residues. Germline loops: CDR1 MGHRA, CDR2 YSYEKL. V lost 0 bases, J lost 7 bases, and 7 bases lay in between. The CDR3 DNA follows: TGCGCCAGCAGCCAAGACAGGGCAAATTCACCCCTCCACTTT. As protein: CASSQDRANSPLHF.

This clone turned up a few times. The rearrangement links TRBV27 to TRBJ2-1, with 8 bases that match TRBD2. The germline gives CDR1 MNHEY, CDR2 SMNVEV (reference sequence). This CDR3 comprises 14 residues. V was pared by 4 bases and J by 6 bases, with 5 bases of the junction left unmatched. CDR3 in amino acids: CASSSGTRGNEQFF. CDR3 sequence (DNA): TGTGCCAGCAGTTCCGGGACTAGGGGCAATGAGCAGTTCTTC.

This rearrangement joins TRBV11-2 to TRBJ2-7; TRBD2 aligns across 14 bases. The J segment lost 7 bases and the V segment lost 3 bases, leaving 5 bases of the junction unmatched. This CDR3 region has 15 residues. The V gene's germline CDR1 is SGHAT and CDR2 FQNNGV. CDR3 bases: TGTGCCAGCAGCTTGGGACTAGCGGGAGTGGCGGAGCAGTACTTC. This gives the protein CASSLGLAGVAEQYF.

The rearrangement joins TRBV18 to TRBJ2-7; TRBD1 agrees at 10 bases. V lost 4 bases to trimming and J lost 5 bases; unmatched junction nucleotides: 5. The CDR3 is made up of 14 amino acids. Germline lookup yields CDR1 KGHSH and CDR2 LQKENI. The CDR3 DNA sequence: TGTGCCAGCTCACAAGGGACAGGGGCCAACGAGCAGTACTTC. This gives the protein CASSQGTGANEQYF. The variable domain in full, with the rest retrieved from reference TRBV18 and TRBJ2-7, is NAGVMQNPRHLVRRRGQEARLRCSPMKGHSHVYWYRQLPEEGLKFMVYLQKENIIDESGMPKERFSAEFPKEGPSILRIQQVVRGDSAAYFCASSQGTGANEQYFGPGTRLTVT.

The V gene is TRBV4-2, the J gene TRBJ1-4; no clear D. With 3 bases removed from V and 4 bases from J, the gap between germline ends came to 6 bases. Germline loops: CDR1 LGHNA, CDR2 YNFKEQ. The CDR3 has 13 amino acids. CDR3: CASSQYINEKLFF. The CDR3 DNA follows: TGTGCCAGCAGCCAGTACATTAATGAAAAACTGTTTTTT.

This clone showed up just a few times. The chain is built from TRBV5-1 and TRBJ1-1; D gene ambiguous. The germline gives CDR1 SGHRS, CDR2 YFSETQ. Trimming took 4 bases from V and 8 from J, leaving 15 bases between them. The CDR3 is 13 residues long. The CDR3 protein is CASSRTDPLEAFF. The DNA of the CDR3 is TGCGCCAGCAGCCGAACGGACCCCTTGGAAGCTTTCTTT.

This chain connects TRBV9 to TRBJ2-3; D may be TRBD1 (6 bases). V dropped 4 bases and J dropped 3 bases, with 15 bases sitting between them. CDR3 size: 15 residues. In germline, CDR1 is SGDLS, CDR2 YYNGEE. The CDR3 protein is CASSRTVLGTDTQYF. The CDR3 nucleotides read TGTGCCAGCAGCCGGACAGTACTTGGGACAGATACGCAGTATTTT.

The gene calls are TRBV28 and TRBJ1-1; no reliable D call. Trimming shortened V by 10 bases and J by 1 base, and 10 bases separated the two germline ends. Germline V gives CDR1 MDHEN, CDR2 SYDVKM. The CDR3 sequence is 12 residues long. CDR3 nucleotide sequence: TGTGCCACCTCCAGCAGGAACACTGAAGCTTTCTTT. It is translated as CATSSRNTEAFF. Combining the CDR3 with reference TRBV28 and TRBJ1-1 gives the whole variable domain DVKVTQSSRYLVKRTGEKVFLECVQDMDHENMFWYRQDPGLGLRLIYFSYDVKMKEKGDIPEGYSVSREKKERFSLILESASTNQTSMYLCATSSRNTEAFFGQGTRLTVV.

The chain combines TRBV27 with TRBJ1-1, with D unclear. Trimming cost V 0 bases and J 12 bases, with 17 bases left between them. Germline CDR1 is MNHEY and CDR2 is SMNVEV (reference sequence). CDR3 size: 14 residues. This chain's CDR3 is CASSLSRVVGVPFF. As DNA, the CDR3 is TGTGCCAGCAGTTTATCGAGAGTAGTCGGGGTGCCTTTCTTT.